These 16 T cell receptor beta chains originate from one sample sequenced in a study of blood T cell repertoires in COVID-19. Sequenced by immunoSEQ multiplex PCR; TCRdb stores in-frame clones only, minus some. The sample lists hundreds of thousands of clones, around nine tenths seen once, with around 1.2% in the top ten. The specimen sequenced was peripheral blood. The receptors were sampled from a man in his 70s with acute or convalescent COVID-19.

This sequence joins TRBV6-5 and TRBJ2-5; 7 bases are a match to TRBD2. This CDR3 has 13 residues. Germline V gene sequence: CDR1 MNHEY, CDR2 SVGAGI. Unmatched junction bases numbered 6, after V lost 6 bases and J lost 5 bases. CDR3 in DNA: TGTGCCAGCAGACGGACTAGTCGGGAGACCCAGTACTTC. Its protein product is CASRRTSRETQYF.

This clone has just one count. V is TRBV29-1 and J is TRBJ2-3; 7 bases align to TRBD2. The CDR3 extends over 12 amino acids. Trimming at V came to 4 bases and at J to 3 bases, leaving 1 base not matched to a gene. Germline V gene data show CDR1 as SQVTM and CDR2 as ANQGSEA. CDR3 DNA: TGCAGCGTTGGCGGGGGTACAGATACGCAGTATTTT. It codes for CSVGGGTDTQYF.

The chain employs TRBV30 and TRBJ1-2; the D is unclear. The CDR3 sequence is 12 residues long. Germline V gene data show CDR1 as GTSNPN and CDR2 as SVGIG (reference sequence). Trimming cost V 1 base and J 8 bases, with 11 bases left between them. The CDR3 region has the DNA TGTGCCTGGAGTGGCGGTTCTTGGGGCTACACCTTC. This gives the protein CAWSGGSWGYTF.

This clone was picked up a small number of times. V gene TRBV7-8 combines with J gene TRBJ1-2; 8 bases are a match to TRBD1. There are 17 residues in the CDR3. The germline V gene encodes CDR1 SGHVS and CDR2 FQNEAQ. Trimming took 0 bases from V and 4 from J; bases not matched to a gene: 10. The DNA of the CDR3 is TGTGCCAGCAGCTTAGCGGGGACAGGCCAGGCCCTCTATGGCTACACCTTC. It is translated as CASSLAGTGQALYGYTF.

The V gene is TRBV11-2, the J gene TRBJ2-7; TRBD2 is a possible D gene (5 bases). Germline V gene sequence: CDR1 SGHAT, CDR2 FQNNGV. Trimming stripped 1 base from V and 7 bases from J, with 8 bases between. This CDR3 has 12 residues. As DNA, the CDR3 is TGTGCCAGCAGCTTAGTTTCGGGAGAGCAGTACTTC. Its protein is CASSLVSGEQYF.

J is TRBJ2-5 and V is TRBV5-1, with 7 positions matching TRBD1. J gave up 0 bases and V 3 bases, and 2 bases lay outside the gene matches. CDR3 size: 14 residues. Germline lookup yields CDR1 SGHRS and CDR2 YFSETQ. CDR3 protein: CASSSGQYQETQYF. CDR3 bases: TGCGCCAGCAGCTCGGGACAGTACCAAGAGACCCAGTACTTC.

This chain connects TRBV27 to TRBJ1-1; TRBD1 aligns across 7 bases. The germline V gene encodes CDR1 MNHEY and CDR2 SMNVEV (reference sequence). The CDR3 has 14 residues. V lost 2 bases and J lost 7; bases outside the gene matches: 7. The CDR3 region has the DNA TGTGCCAGCAGTTTAAAAATTAGGGGGCATGAAGCTTTCTTT. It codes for CASSLKIRGHEAFF.

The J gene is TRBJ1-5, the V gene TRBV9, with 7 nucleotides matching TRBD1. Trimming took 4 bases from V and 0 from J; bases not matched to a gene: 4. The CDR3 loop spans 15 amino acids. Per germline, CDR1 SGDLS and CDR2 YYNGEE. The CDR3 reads CASSRGTVSNQPQHF. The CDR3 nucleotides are TGTGCCAGCAGCCGCGGGACAGTTAGCAATCAGCCCCAGCATTTT.

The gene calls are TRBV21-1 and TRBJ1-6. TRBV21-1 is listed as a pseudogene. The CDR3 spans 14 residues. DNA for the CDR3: TGTGCCAGCAGCCTATGGGAGGGTGCGTCACCCCTCCACTTT. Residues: CASSLWEGASPLHF.

The CDR3 sequence is CASSLGTSTGELFF. The CDR3, as DNA: TGTGCCAGCAGCTTAGGGACATCCACCGGGGAGCTGTTTTTT. V is TRBV7-2 and J is TRBJ2-2; D possibly corresponds to TRBD1 (5 bases). The CDR3 totals 14 residues. CDR1 is SGHTA and CDR2 is FQGNSA in the germline V gene. The germline V and J ends were trimmed by 1 base and 4 bases, with 7 bases remaining between them.

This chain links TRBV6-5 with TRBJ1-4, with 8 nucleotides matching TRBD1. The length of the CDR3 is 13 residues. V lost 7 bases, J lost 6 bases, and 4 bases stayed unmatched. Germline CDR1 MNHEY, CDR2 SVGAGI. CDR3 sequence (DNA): TGTGCCAGCACAGGGGGCGGGGATGAAAAACTGTTTTTT. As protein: CASTGGGDEKLFF.

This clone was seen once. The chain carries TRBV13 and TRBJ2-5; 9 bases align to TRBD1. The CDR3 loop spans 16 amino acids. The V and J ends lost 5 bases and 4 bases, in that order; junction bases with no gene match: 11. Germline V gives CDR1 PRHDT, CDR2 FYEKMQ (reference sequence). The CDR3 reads CASSVDYRGRGETQYF. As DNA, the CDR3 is TGTGCCAGCAGCGTTGACTACAGGGGGCGCGGAGAGACCCAGTACTTC.

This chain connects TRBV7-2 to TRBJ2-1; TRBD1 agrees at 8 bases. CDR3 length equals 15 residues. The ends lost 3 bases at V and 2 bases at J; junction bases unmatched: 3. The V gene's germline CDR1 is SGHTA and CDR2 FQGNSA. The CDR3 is CASSLDRAAYNEQFF. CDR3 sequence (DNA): TGTGCCAGCAGCTTGGACAGGGCGGCCTACAATGAGCAGTTCTTC.

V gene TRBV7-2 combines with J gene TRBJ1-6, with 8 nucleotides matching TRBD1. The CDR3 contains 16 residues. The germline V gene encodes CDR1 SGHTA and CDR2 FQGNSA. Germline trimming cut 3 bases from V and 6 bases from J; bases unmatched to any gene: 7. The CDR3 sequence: CASSLRTGGLNSPLHF. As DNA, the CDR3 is TGTGCCAGCAGCTTGCGCACAGGGGGGCTTAATTCACCCCTCCACTTT.

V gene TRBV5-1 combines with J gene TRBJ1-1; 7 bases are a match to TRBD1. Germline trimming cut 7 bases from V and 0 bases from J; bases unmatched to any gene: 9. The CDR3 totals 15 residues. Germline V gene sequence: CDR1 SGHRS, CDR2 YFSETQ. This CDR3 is CASFRTGGMNTEAFF. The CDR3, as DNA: TGCGCCAGCTTCCGGACAGGCGGTATGAACACTGAAGCTTTCTTT.

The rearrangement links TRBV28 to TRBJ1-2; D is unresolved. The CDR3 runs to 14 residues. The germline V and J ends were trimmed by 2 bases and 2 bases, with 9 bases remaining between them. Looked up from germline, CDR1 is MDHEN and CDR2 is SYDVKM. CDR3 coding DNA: TGTGCCAGCAGTTTAGGGTTCAGGAACTATGGCTACACCTTC. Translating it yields CASSLGFRNYGYTF.